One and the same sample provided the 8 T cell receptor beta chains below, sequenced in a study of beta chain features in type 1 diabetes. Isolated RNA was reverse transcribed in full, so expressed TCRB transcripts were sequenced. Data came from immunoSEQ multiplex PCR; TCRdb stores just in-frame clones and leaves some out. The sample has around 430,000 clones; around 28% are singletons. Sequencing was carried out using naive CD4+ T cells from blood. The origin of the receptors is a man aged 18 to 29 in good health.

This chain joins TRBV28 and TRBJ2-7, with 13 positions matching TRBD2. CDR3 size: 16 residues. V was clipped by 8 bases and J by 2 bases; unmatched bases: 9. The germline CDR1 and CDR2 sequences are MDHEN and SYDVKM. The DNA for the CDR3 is TGTGCCAGCCTTGGGACTAGCGGGACGAGGCCCTACGAGCAGTACTTC. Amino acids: CASLGTSGTRPYEQYF. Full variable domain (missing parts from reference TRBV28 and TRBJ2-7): DVKVTQSSRYLVKRTGEKVFLECVQDMDHENMFWYRQDPGLGLRLIYFSYDVKMKEKGDIPEGYSVSREKKERFSLILESASTNQTSMYLCASLGTSGTRPYEQYFGPGTRLTVT.

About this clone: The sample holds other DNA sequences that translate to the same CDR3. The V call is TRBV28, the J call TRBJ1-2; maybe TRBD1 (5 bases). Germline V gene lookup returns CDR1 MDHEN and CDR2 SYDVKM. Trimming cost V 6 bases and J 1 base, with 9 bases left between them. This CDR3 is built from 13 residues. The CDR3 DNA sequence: TGTGCCAGCAGACTGACAGTTAACTATGGCTACACCTTC. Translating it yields CASRLTVNYGYTF.

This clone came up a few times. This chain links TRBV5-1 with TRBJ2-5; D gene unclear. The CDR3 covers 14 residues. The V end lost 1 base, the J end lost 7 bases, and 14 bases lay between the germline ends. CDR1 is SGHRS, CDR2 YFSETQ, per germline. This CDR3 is CASSLLSPGVTQYF. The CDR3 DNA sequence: TGCGCCAGCAGCTTGCTATCGCCCGGCGTGACCCAGTACTTC.

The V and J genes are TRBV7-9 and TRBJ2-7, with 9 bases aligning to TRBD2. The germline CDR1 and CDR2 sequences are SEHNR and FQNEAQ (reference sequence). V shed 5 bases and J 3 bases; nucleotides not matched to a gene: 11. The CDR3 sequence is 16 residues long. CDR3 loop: CASSAMVGSGSYEQYF. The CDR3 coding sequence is TGTGCCAGCAGCGCCATGGTAGGTAGCGGGAGCTACGAGCAGTACTTC.

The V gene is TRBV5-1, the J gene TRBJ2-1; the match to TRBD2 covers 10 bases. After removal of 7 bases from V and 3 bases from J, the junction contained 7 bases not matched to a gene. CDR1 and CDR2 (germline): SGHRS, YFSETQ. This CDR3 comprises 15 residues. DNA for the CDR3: TGCGCCAGCGCCACCGGGACTAGCGTCTACAATGAGCAGTTCTTC. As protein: CASATGTSVYNEQFF.

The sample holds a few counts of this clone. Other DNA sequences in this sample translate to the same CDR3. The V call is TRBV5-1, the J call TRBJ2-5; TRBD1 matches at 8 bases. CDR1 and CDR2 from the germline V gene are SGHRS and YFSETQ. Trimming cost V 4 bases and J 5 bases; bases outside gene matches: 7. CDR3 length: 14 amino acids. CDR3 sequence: CASSPGQGGETQYF. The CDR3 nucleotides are TGCGCCAGCAGCCCAGGACAGGGAGGCGAGACCCAGTACTTC.

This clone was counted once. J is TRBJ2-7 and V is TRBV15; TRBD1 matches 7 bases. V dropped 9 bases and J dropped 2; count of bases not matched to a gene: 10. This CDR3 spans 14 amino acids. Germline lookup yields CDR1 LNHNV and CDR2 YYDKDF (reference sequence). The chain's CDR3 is CATDEPDRTYEQYF. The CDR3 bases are TGTGCCACGGATGAACCGGACAGGACCTACGAGCAGTACTTC.

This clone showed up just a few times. Written as DNA, the CDR3 is TGTGCCAGCAGCAAGACTAACAAAAACATTCAGTACTTC. It yields the protein CASSKTNKNIQYF. The genes are TRBV7-2 and TRBJ2-4; maybe TRBD2 (5 bases). The CDR3 totals 13 residues. The germline V gene encodes CDR1 SGHTA and CDR2 FQGNSA. Trimming stripped 5 bases from V and 3 bases from J, with 8 bases between.